Described below is a single TCR beta chain sequence and its context. What it binds is unknown. The protocol was immunoSEQ multiplex PCR, while the TCRdb copy is restricted to in-frame clones and leaves out a portion. The sample shows tens of thousands of clones, approximately 90% of them seen only once. The CDR3 contains 18 residues. Germline V CDR1 and CDR2: SGHDT, YYEEEE. V lost 5 bases and J lost 2, with 25 bases in between. The sample comes from a study of OX40 agonist ivuxolimab in advanced cancers. In the study overall: Subjects had a mean age of 60 years, with a range of 23 to 79; more than 70% were male. Study conclusions and caveats: Circulating CD4+ and CD8+ T cells showed clonal expansion by week 6 at 0.1 to 3.0 mg/kg.

This TCR came from an adult with an advanced solid tumor such as melanoma, head and neck, liver or kidney cancer. This chain links TRBV5-6 with TRBJ2-5, with a possible D match to TRBD2 (7 bases). The material sequenced was CD4+ or CD8+ T cells sorted from blood, taken in a trial of the OX40 agonist ivuxolimab. CDR3 residues: CASRPSWGGRRLQETQYF. The CDR3 nucleotides are TGTGCCAGCAGACCATCGTGGGGGGGGCGTCGGTTACAAGAGACCCAGTACTTC.